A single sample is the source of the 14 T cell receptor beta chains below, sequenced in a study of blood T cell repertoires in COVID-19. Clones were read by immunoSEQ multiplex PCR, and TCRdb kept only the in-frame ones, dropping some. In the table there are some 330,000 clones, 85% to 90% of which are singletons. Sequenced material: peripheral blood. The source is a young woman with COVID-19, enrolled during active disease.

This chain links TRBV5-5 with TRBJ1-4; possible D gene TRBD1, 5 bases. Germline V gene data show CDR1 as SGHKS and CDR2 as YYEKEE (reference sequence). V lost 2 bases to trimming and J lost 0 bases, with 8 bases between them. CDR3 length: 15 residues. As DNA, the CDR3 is TGTGCCAGCAGCTTTACGACAGCAACTAATGAAAAACTGTTTTTT. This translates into CASSFTTATNEKLFF.

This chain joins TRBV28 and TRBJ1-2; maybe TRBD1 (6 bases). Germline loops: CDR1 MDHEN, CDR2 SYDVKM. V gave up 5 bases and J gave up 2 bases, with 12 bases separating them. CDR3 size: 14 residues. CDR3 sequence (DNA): TGTGCCAGCAGTGAGGACAGTTCAAACTATGGCTACACCTTC. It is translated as CASSEDSSNYGYTF.

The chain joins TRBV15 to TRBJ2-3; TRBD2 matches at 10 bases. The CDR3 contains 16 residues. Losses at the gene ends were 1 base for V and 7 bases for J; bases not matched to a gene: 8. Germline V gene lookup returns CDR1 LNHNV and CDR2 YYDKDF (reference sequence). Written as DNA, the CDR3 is TGTGCCACCAGCAGAGTGGCTAGCGGGGGAGTGAATACGCAGTATTTT. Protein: CATSRVASGGVNTQYF.

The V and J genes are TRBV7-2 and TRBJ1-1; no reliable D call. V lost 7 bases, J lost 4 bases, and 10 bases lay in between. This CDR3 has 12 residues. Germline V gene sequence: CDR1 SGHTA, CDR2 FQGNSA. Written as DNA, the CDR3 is TGTGCCAGCACCGAGAAGTTCACTGAAGCTTTCTTT. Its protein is CASTEKFTEAFF.

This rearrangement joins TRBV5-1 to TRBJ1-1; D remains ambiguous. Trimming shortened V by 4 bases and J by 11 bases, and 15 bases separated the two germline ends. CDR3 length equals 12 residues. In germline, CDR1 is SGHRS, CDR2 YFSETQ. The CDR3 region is CASSPGRTRAFF. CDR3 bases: TGCGCCAGCAGCCCAGGACGGACTCGGGCTTTCTTT.

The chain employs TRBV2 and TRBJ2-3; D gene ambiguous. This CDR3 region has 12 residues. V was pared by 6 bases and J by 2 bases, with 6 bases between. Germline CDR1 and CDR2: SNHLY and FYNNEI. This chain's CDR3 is CASSELTDTQYF. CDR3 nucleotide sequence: TGTGCCAGCAGCGAACTCACAGATACGCAGTATTTT.

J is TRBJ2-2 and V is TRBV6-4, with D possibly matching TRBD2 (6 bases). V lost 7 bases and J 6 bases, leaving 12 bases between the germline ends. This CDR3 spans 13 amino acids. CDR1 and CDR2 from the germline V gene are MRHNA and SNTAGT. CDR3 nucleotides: TGTGCCAGCAAGGCGCGGGAATCCGGGGAGCTGTTTTTT. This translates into CASKARESGELFF.

CDR3 region: CASSRSGGSGELFF. The CDR3 coding sequence is TGTGCCAGCAGCCGCTCAGGGGGTTCTGGGGAGCTGTTTTTT. The chain has TRBV7-2 and TRBJ2-2; 7 nucleotides line up with TRBD1. V lost 5 bases to trimming and J lost 8 bases; unmatched junction nucleotides: 8. The CDR3 covers 14 residues. Germline V gene data show CDR1 as SGHTA and CDR2 as FQGNSA.

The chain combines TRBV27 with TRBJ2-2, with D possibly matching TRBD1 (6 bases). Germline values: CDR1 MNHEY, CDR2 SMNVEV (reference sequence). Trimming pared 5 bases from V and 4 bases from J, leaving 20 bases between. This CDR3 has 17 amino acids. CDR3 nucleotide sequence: TGTGCCAGCAGTCTTTTCCCTAGGGACATAATCACCGGGGAGCTGTTTTTT. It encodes CASSLFPRDIITGELFF.

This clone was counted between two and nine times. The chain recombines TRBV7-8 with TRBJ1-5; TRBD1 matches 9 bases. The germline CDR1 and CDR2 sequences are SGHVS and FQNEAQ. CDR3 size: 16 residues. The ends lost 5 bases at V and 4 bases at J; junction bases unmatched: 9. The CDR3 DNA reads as TGTGCCAGCAGCACCCTCCGGGACAGGGTTAATCAGCCCCAGCATTTT. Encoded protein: CASSTLRDRVNQPQHF.

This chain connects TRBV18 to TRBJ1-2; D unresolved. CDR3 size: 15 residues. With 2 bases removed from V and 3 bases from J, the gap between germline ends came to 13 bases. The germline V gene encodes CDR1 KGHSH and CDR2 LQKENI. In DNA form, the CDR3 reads TGTGCCAGCTCACCATTGCACACAGATGACTATGGCTACACCTTC. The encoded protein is CASSPLHTDDYGYTF.

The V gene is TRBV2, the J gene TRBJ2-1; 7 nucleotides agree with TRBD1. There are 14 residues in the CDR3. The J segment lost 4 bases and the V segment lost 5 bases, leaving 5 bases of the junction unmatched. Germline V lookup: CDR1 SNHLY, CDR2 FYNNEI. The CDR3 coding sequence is TGTGCCAGCAGTCCGACAGGGCCTTACAATGAGCAGTTCTTC. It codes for CASSPTGPYNEQFF.

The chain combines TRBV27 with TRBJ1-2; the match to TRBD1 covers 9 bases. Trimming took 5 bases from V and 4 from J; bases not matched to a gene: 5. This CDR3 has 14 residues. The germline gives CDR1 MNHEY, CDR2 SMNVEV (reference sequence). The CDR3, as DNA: TGTGCCAGCAGTCCGACAGGGGGAATCTATGGCTACACCTTC. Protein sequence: CASSPTGGIYGYTF.

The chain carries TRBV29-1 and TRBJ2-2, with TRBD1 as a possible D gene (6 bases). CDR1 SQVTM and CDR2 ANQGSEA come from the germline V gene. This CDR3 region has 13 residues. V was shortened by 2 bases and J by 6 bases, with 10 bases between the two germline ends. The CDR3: CSVETGMAGELFF. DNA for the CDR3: TGCAGCGTTGAAACAGGGATGGCCGGGGAGCTGTTTTTT.